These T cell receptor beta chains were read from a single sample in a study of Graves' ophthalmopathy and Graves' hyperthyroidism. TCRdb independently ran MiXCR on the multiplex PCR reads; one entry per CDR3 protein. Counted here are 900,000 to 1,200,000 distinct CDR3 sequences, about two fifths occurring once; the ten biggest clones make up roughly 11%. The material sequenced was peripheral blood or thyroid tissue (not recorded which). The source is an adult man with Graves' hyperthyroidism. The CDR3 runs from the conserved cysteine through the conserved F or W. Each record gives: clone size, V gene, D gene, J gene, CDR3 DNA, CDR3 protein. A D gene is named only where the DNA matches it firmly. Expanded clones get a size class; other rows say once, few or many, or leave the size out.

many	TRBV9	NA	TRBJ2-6	TGTGCCAGCAGCGTAGTTCGGGGTTCTGGGGCCAACGTCCTGACTTTC	CASSVVRGSGANVLTF
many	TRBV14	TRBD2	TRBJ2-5	TGTGCCAGCAGCCGTGCGGGGGTCAAGACCCAGTACTTC	CASSRAGVKTQYF
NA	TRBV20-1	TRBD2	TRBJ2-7	TGCAGTGCTAAAAAAGGGACTAGCGGGATGTACGAGCAGTACTTC	CSAKKGTSGMYEQYF
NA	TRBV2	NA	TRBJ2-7	TGTGCCAGCAGTGAAGGGGTAATTTTGCAGTACTTC	CASSEGVILQYF
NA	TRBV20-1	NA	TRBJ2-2	TGCAGTGCTAGAGATTTTGTATTCCACACCGGGGAGCTGTTTTTT	CSARDFVFHTGELFF
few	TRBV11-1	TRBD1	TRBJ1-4	TGTGCCAGCAGCTTAGAAGCGTGGACAGGGTTTTTT	CASSLEAWTGFF
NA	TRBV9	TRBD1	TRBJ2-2	TGTGCCAGCAGCACCGGACAGGGCGGAACCGGGGAGCTGTTTTTT	CASSTGQGGTGELFF
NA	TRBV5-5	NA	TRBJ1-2	TGTGCCAGCAGCCAATCCAGGAACCTCGGCAAGGGCTACACCTTC	CASSQSRNLGKGYTF
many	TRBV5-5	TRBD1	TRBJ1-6	TGTGCCAGCAGCGACCGGGACAGGGGAGGATCACCCCTCCACTTT	CASSDRDRGGSPLHF
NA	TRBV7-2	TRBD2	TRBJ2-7	TGTGCCGGCAGCAGCTCGGGGGGCTACGAGCAGTACTTC	CAGSSSGGYEQYF
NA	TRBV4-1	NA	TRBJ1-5	TGCGCCAGCAGCCAAGAAAGGGTCGGGGTCGACAGAAATCAGCCCCAGCATTTT	CASSQERVGVDRNQPQHF
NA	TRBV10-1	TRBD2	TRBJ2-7	TGCGCCAGCAGTGCAGGACTAGCGGGTCGTCCCTACGAGCAGTACTTC	CASSAGLAGRPYEQYF
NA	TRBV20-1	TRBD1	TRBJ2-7	TGCAGTGCTAGAGCCGACAGGGATGGGACACCCTTCCACGAGCAGTACTTC	CSARADRDGTPFHEQYF
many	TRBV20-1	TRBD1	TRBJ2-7	TGCAGTGCAAGTTATCCGGGACAGGGCCTTTACGAGCAGTACTTC	CSASYPGQGLYEQYF
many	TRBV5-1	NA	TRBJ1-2	TGCGCCAGCAGCCACACGACAGCTTTAACTAACTATGGCTACACCTTC	CASSHTTALTNYGYTF
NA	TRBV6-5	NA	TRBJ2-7	TGTGCCAGCAGTGGAAGGTTTCCCCTAACCATGGGGCAGTACTTC	CASSGRFPLTMGQYF
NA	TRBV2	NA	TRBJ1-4	TGTGCCAGCCGTTTCTCAGGGGCCTCTGGGGAAAAACTGTTTTTT	CASRFSGASGEKLFF
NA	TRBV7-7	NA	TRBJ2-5	TGTGCCAGCAGCTCAACAGCCGGGGCAGGGGAAGAGACCCAGTACTTC	CASSSTAGAGEETQYF
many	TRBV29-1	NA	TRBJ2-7	TGCAGCGTTGATTTAGGGATGGGGGAGCAGTACTTC	CSVDLGMGEQYF
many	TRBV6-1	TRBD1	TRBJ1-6	TGTGCCAGCAAGACAGGGGATGGTAATTCACCCCTCCACTTT	CASKTGDGNSPLHF
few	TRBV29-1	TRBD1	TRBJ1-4	TGCAGCGTTGAAGCAGGGGGCACTAATGAAAAACTGTTTTTT	CSVEAGGTNEKLFF
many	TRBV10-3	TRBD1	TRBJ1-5	TGTGCCATCAGGGGCGGACAGGGGGAGAATCAGCCCCAGCATTTT	CAIRGGQGENQPQHF
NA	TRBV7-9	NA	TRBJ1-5	TGTGCCAGCAGCCCTCTGGCGGTTGTTAGCAATCAGCCCCAGCATTTT	CASSPLAVVSNQPQHF
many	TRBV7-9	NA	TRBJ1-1	TGTGCCAGCAGCCACGACAGAGGGGGGACTGAAGCTTTCTTT	CASSHDRGGTEAFF
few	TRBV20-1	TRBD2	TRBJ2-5	TGCAGTGCTAGAGATCTAGCGCTAGCGGGGGGGCACGAGACCCAGTACTTC	CSARDLALAGGHETQYF
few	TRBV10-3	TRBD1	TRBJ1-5	TGTGCCATCAGCGACAGGGGGTATGGCAATCAGCCCCAGCATTTT	CAISDRGYGNQPQHF
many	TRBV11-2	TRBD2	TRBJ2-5	TGTGCCAGCACCCTAGGCGCTAGCGGGTGGGGAGAGACCCAGTACTTC	CASTLGASGWGETQYF
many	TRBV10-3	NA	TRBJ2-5	TGTGCCATCTCCCCCGGGGCCCAAGAGACCCAGTACTTC	CAISPGAQETQYF
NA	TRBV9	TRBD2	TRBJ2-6	TGTGCCAGCAGCCCCGGGGGGGGGGCCCACGTCCTGACTTTC	CASSPGGGAHVLTF
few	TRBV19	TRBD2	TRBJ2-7	TGTGCCAGCAAACCAAGCGGGAGGGTTTGGGACGAGCAGTACTTC	CASKPSGRVWDEQYF
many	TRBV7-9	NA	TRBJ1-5	TGTGCCAGCAGCTTATGGCAAGGGCGGGGGGATCAGCCCCAGCATTTT	CASSLWQGRGDQPQHF
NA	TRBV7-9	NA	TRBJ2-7	TGTGCCAGCAGCTACAACTTCTACGAGCGGTACTTC	CASSYNFYERYF
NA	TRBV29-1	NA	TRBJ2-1	TGCAGCGTTCCTTCTGAGGGGGAGGGGAGTGATGAGCAGTTCTTC	CSVPSEGEGSDEQFF
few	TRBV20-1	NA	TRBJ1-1	TGCAGTGCTAGAGATCCGAACGGCGGGACTGAAGCTTTCTTT	CSARDPNGGTEAFF
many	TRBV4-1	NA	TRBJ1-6	TGCGCCAGCAGCCATCGCCGGGACGATTCACCCCTCCACTTT	CASSHRRDDSPLHF
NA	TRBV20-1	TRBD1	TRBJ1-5	TGCAGTGCTAGCCAAAATACAGGGGTAAGACATCAGCCCCAGCATTTT	CSASQNTGVRHQPQHF
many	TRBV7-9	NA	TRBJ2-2	TGTGCCAGCATCCCGGAAGACACCGGGGAGCTGTTTTTT	CASIPEDTGELFF
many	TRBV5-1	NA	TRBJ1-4	TGCGCCAGCAGCTTCCGGACTTATGAAAAACTGTTTTTT	CASSFRTYEKLFF
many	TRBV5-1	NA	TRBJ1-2	TGCGCCAGCAGCTTGGGGACACTCAAATACTATGGCTACACCTTC	CASSLGTLKYYGYTF
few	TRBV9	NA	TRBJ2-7	TGTGCCAGCAGCGTAGCGGCGGTGGGCCCCTACGAGCAGTACTTC	CASSVAAVGPYEQYF
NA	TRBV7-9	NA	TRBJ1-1	TGTGCCAGCAGCCAAGATCAGTGGGGCCCTGAAGCTTTCTTT	CASSQDQWGPEAFF
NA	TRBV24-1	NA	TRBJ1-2	TGTGCCACCAGTGTAACAGCTAACTATGGCTACACCTTC	CATSVTANYGYTF
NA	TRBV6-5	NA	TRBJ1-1	TGTGCCAGCAGTTACGGGGCGGGGACGAACACTGAAGCTTTCTTT	CASSYGAGTNTEAFF
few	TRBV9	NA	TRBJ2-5	TGTGCCAGCAGCATGGCCGGAACGGCCGAAGAGACCCAGTACTTC	CASSMAGTAEETQYF
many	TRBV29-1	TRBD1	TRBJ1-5	TGCAGCGTGGTGACAGGGGAGGGGCAGCCCCAGCATTTT	CSVVTGEGQPQHF
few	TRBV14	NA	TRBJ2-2	TGTGCCAGCAGCCAACCAGGCGGGAACACCGGGGAGCTGTTTTTT	CASSQPGGNTGELFF
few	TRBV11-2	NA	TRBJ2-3	TGTGCCAGCAGCCCCCGCTCGGGAGGCACAGATACGCAGTATTTT	CASSPRSGGTDTQYF
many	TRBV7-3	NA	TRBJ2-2	TGTGCCAGCAGCTTAACAGCCCCCGGGGAGCTGTTTTTT	CASSLTAPGELFF
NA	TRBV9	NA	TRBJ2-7	TGTGCCAGCAGCCAAGATGGACGGAAGGCCCATGATTATCTTTTCTACGAGCAGTACTTC	CASSQDGRKAHDYLFYEQYF
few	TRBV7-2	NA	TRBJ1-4	TGTGCCAGCAGCTTACTGGACAAGTATAATGAAAAACTGTTTTTT	CASSLLDKYNEKLFF
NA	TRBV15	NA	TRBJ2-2	TGTGCCATCGCCGGGACTGTCAACGGGGAGCTGTTTTTT	CAIAGTVNGELFF
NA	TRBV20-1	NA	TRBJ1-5	TGCAGTGCTAGAGACCGGGACAGCAATCAGCCCCAGCATTTT	CSARDRDSNQPQHF
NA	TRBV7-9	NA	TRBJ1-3	TGTGCCATTTTAGATCCGGGAAACACCATATATTTT	CAILDPGNTIYF
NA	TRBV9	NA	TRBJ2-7	TGTGCCACCTCCCCTCGGGACGCAGATGTCGAGCAGTACTTC	CATSPRDADVEQYF
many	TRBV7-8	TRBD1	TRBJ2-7	TGTGCCAGCAGCGCGAAGGACAGGGTTCCCTACGAGCAGTACTTC	CASSAKDRVPYEQYF
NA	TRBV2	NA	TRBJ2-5	TGTGCCAGCGTCCGGTCCCGGGAGGAGACCCAGTACTTC	CASVRSREETQYF
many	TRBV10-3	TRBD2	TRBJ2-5	TGTGCCATCAGCCCTGGACTAGCGGTGGAGACCCAGTACTTC	CAISPGLAVETQYF
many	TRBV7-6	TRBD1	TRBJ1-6	TGTGCCAGCAGCTCGGGACAGGCAACAAATTCACCCCTCCACTTT	CASSSGQATNSPLHF
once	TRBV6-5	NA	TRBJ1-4	TGTGCCAGCAGTGAATCCTCAACCGCGGGGGAAAAACTGTTTTTT	CASSESSTAGEKLFF